This T cell receptor beta chain came from a study of technical replicates of blood from a few donors. The table came from immunoSEQ multiplex PCR; TCRdb's copy has only in-frame clones and leaves some out. The sample gives 54,000 or so clones, around 95% of which show up once; approximately 0.22% is in the top ten. The ends lost 2 bases at V and 4 bases at J; junction bases unmatched: 1. This CDR3 has 13 residues. The V gene's germline CDR1 is SEHNR and CDR2 FQNEAQ (reference sequence). The rearrangement uses TRBV7-9 and TRBJ1-2; 7 bases agree with TRBD1. The source is a human donor in good health. Sequenced sample: T cells isolated from PBMCs. The chain's CDR3 is CASSLRDSYGYTF. CDR3 nucleotide sequence: TGTGCCAGCAGCTTAAGGGACAGCTATGGCTACACCTTC.